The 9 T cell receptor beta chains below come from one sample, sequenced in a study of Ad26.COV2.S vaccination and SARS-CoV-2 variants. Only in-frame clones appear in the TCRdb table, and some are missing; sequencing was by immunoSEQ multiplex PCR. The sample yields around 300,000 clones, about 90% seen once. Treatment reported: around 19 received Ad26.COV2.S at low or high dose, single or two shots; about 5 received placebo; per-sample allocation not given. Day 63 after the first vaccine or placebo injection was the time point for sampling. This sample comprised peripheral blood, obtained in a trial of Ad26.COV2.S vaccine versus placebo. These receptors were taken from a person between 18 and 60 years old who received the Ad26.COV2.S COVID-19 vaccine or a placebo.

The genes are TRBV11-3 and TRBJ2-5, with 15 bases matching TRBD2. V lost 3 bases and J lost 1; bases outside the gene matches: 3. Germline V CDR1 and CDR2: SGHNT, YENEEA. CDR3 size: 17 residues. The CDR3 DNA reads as TGTGCCAGCAGCTTTCGGACTAGCGGGGGGGCCCAAGAGACCCAGTACTTC. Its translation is CASSFRTSGGAQETQYF.

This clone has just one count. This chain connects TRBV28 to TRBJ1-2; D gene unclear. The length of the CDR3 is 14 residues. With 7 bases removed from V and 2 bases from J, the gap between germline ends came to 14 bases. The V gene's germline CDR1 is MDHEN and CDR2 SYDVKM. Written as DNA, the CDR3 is TGTGCCAGCAACTCACCGGGGTCGAACTATGGCTACACCTTC. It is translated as CASNSPGSNYGYTF.

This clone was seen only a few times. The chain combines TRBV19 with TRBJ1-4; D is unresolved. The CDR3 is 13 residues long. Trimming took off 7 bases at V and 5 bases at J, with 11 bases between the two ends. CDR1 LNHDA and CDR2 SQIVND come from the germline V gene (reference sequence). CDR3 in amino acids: CASIGQLNEKLFF. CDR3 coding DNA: TGTGCCAGTATTGGGCAGTTGAATGAAAAACTGTTTTTT. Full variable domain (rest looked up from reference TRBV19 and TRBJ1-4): DGGITQSPKYLFRKEGQNVTLSCEQNLNHDAMYWYRQDPGQGLRLIYYSQIVNDFQKGDIAEGYSVSREKKESFPLTVTSAQKNPTAFYLCASIGQLNEKLFFGSGTQLSVL.

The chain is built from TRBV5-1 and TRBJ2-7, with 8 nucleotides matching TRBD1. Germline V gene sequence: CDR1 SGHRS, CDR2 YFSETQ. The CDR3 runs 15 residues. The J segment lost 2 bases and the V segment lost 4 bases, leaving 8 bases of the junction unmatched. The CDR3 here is CASSPRTGGPYEQYV. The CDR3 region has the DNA TGCGCCAGCAGCCCGCGAACAGGGGGACCCTACGAGCAGTACGTC.

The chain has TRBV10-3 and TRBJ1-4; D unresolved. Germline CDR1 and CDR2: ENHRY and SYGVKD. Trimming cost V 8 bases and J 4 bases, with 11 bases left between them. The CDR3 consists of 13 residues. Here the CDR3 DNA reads TGTGCCATCTCACTGACGATTAATGAAAAACTGTTTTTT. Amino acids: CAISLTINEKLFF.

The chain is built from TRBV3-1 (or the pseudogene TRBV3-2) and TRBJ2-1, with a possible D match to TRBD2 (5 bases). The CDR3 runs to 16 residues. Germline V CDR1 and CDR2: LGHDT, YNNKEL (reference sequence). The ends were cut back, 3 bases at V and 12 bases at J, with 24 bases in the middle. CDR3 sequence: CASSQTHGLSGARQFF. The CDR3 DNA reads TGTGCCAGCAGCCAGACCCACGGGCTGAGCGGCGCGAGGCAGTTCTTC.

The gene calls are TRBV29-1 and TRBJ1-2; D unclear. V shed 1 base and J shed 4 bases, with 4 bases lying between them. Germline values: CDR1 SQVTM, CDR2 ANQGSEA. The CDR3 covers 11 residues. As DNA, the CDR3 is TGCAGCGTTGAAGGGGTCTATGGCTACACCTTC. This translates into CSVEGVYGYTF.

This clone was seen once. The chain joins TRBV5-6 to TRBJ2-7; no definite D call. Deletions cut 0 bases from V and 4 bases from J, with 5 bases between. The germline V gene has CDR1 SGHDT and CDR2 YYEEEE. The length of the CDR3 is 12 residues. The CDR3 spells CASSLGGYEQYF. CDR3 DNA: TGTGCCAGCAGCTTGGGGGGATACGAGCAGTACTTC. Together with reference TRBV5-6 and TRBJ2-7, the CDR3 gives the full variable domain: DAGVTQSPTHLIKTRGQQVTLRCSPKSGHDTVSWYQQALGQGPQFIFQYYEEEERQRGNFPDRFSGHQFPNYSSELNVNALLLGDSALYLCASSLGGYEQYFGPGTRLTVT.

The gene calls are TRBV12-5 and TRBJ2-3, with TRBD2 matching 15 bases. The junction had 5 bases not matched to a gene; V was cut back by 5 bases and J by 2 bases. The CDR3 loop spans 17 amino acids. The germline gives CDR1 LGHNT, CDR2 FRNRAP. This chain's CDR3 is CASGLRTSGGVTDTQYF. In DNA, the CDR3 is TGTGCTAGTGGTCTCAGGACTAGCGGGGGGGTCACAGATACGCAGTATTTT.